The clone carrying this T cell receptor (beta chain) is termed medium-sized. The antigen is not known. Study processing details: The authors used CDR3 differences across clinicopathological groups to build a distant-metastasis classifier for papillary thyroid cancer. MiXCR was used by TCRdb to re-call the PCR reads. These V and J calls derive from TCRdb rather than the authors' analysis. The repertoire holds under 6,000 clones, with around 31% as singletons. CDR1 is MNHEY and CDR2 is SVGEGT in the germline V gene. Trimming left V 6 bases short and J 7 bases short, with 22 bases between. CDR3 size: 15 residues. The data derive from a study of metastatic and nonmetastatic thyroid tumors. Study-wide background: Malignant and benign thyroid patients had repertoires compared in peripheral blood and tumor or nodule tissue. The study, taken as a whole, reports: A significant increase in TCR beta diversity was reportedly seen in malignant thyroid tumors relative to benign nodules, in blood and tumor.

Ahead of thyroid surgery, no patient had received treatment of any kind. The specimen was adjacent normal tissue. The chain links TRBV6-2 or TRBV6-3 to TRBJ2-7; D may be TRBD2 (5 bases). The clonotype comes from a female donor with papillary thyroid cancer or a benign thyroid nodule (not recorded which). Some clones in this sample may be carry-over from other donors' samples. CDR3 loop: CASRTTIRGTNEQYF. The CDR3, as DNA: TGTGCCAGCAGAACGACGATTCGGGGTACCAATGAGCAGTACTTC.